Listed here are 11 T cell receptor beta chains from one sample, sequenced in a study of CXCR3-negative and CXCR3-positive naive CD8 T cells (dated by TCRdb to about 2019). Sequencing was performed on a NextSeq 550. The Human TCR Profiling Kit (MiLaboratory) was used to make UMI-labeled 5' RACE TRB cDNA libraries. After the reads were reprocessed by TCRdb, one entry was made per CDR3 protein sequence, with no DNA. The sample has roughly 89,000 distinct CDR3 sequences on record. The ten biggest clones cover 1.7% of the sample. Sequenced input: naive CXCR3- CD8+ T cells from blood. What the cell subset or site label conveys for this sample: CD45RO-CCR7+CD27+CD95- naive CD8+ T cells lacking CXCR3 (TNR3-). The origin of the receptors is a human donor in good health. Some clones in this sample may be carry-over from other donors' samples.

The chain uses TRBV10-3 and TRBJ2-7; the D gene TCRdb calls, TRBD1, cannot be checked with no DNA. Germline-derived CDR1 and CDR2 are ENHRY and SYGVKD. This CDR3 is built from 13 residues. The CDR3: CAISEQAGYEQYF.

The V and J genes are TRBV6-5 and TRBJ2-1. Per the germline V gene, CDR1 is MNHEY and CDR2 is SVGAGI. This CDR3 is built from 12 residues. This CDR3 reads CASSFNGDEQFF.

The chain links TRBV18 to TRBJ2-7; TCRdb selects TRBD1, and the lack of DNA leaves this call unchecked. This CDR3 has 14 residues. Germline lookup yields CDR1 KGHSH and CDR2 LQKENI. CDR3 region: CASSPGTGDYEQYF.

The CDR3: CASSSPGETGPSYNEQFF. The chain employs TRBV7-9 and TRBJ2-1; TCRdb selects TRBD1, and the lack of DNA leaves this call unchecked. This CDR3 region has 18 residues. In germline, CDR1 is SEHNR, CDR2 FQNEAQ (reference sequence).

V and J are TRBV4-1 and TRBJ2-7. Looked up from germline, CDR1 is MGHRA and CDR2 is YSYEKL. The CDR3 extends over 15 amino acids. The CDR3 is CASSQATLFSYEQYF.

The genes are TRBV29-1 and TRBJ1-2. The CDR3 contains 13 residues. Germline V lookup: CDR1 SQVTM, CDR2 ANQGSEA. CDR3 region: CSVELEGGYGYTF.

The CDR3 spells CASSPGTLEAFF. The chain links TRBV6-6 to TRBJ1-1; TCRdb picks TRBD1, but there is no DNA to check that call. Germline CDR1 MNHNY, CDR2 SVGAGI (reference sequence). The CDR3 runs to 12 residues.

The chain joins TRBV2 to TRBJ1-6; there is no DNA to check the TCRdb D call of TRBD1. Germline-derived CDR1 and CDR2 are SNHLY and FYNNEI. The CDR3 is made up of 15 amino acids. This CDR3 reads CASSRTGQDNSPLHF.

The genes are TRBV5-1 and TRBJ2-7; the TRBD2 assignment by TCRdb is unverifiable without DNA. This CDR3 region has 16 residues. Germline CDR1 and CDR2: SGHRS and YFSETQ. CDR3 sequence: CASSLSPSDRSYEQYF.

The chain couples TRBV4-1 to TRBJ1-5; TCRdb names TRBD1, which stays unverified in the absence of DNA. Germline-derived CDR1 and CDR2 are MGHRA and YSYEKL. The CDR3 has 14 residues. The CDR3 reads CASSQDRRGQPQHF.

The rearrangement uses TRBV6-2 or TRBV6-3 and TRBJ2-7; TCRdb designates TRBD1, a call that cannot be tested without DNA. The CDR3 runs 15 residues. Germline lookup yields CDR1 MNHEY and CDR2 SVGEGT. CDR3 protein: CASSVTGTGTYEQYF.